Listed here are 9 T cell receptor beta chains from one sample, sequenced in a study of Graves' ophthalmopathy and Graves' hyperthyroidism. Amplification targeted the TCR beta CDR3 regions, with RNA transcripts as the source material. HTBI-primed RT-PCR formed the first round, and a multiplex PCR formed the second. TCRdb called the multiplex PCR reads again in MiXCR, with one record for every CDR3 protein. The table lists over 200,000 distinct CDR3 sequences, just under 30% of them singletons. Sequencing was performed on peripheral blood. All receptors derive from a man in his forties or fifties with Graves' ophthalmopathy.

This clonotype was counted only a few times. The genes are TRBV24-1 and TRBJ2-5; 8 nucleotides match TRBD1. The CDR3 has 15 residues. The germline V gene encodes CDR1 KGHDR and CDR2 SFDVKD. With 6 bases clipped from V and 4 bases from J, the junction kept 9 bases outside the gene matches. The CDR3 protein is CATSPRQGSGETQYF. CDR3 sequence (DNA): TGTGCCACCAGTCCGAGACAGGGGAGTGGAGAGACCCAGTACTTC.

V and J are TRBV10-3 and TRBJ1-2; no firm D call. This CDR3 region has 13 residues. Per the germline V gene, CDR1 is ENHRY and CDR2 is SYGVKD. V gave up 3 bases and J gave up 4 bases, with 9 bases separating them. CDR3 residues: CAISEMGTYGYTF. The CDR3 DNA reads TGTGCCATCAGTGAAATGGGTACCTATGGCTACACCTTC.

The table lists this clonotype with many counts. The J gene is TRBJ1-5, the V gene TRBV30; unclear D gene. This CDR3 spans 13 amino acids. With 2 bases removed from V and 1 base from J, the gap between germline ends came to 6 bases. Germline CDR1 and CDR2: GTSNPN and SVGIG (reference sequence). As DNA, the CDR3 is TGTGCCTGGAGTACGGGGAGCAATCAGCCCCAGCATTTT. Its translation: CAWSTGSNQPQHF.

This clonotype was seen many times. The rearrangement links TRBV6-5 to TRBJ1-5; 7 bases align to TRBD1. Unmatched junction bases numbered 5, after V lost 6 bases and J lost 6 bases. Germline CDR1 is MNHEY and CDR2 is SVGAGI. This CDR3 region has 13 residues. The CDR3 nucleotides read TGTGCCAGCAGCCAGGGGGGGGTTCAGCCCCAGCATTTT. Translated, it gives CASSQGGVQPQHF.

V usage is TRBV7-3 and J usage is TRBJ1-3; 7 bases are a match to TRBD1. The V gene end was trimmed by 4 bases and the J gene end by 4 bases; junction bases not matched to a gene: 4. Germline V gene sequence: CDR1 SGHTA, CDR2 FQGTGA. The CDR3 runs 14 residues. CDR3 residues: CASSSTGLGNTIYF. In DNA form, the CDR3 reads TGTGCCAGCAGCTCGACAGGGCTAGGAAACACCATATATTTT.

The chain has TRBV7-8 and TRBJ1-3; D uncertain. Germline V CDR1 and CDR2: SGHVS, FQNEAQ. The CDR3 covers 17 residues. The germline V and J ends were trimmed by 5 bases and 0 bases, with 17 bases remaining between them. CDR3 in DNA: TGTGCCAGCAGCCCCAACACCGTCGGGTTCTCTGGAAACACCATATATTTT. Translation: CASSPNTVGFSGNTIYF. Drawing the rest from reference TRBV7-8 and TRBJ1-3, the complete variable domain is GAGVSQSPRYKVAKRGQDVALRCDPISGHVSLFWYQQALGQGPEFLTYFQNEAQLDKSGLPSDRFFAERPEGSVSTLKIQRTQQEDSAVYLCASSPNTVGFSGNTIYFGEGSWLTVV.

The chain joins TRBV6-1 to TRBJ2-5; D is undetermined. The CDR3 runs to 16 residues. Germline lookup yields CDR1 MNHNS and CDR2 SASEGT. V was cut by 2 bases and J by 6 bases, with 19 bases left in between. CDR3 amino acids: CASSEMSVGSGQTQYF. The CDR3, as DNA: TGTGCCAGCAGTGAAATGTCGGTAGGGTCCGGACAGACCCAGTACTTC.

This clonotype appeared many times. The J gene is TRBJ2-2, the V gene TRBV10-2; either TRBD1 or TRBD2 may supply D (6 bases each). CDR3 size: 16 residues. V was pared by 7 bases and J by 0 bases, with 15 bases between. CDR1 and CDR2 from the germline V gene are WSHSY and SAAADI. CDR3 region: CASTPGGVSNTGELFF. Here the CDR3 DNA reads TGCGCCAGCACTCCCGGGGGCGTCTCGAACACCGGGGAGCTGTTTTTT.

This clonotype has at least ten counts. The chain combines TRBV18 with TRBJ2-2; no firm D call. Germline CDR1 reads KGHSH; CDR2 reads LQKENI. The CDR3 runs 13 residues. Trimming removed 3 bases from V and 3 bases from J, with 5 bases in between. The CDR3 region has the DNA TGTGCCAGCTCACCCCGAGACACCGGGGAGCTGTTTTTT. Translating it yields CASSPRDTGELFF. The whole variable domain, filled in from reference TRBV18 and TRBJ2-2, reads NAGVMQNPRHLVRRRGQEARLRCSPMKGHSHVYWYRQLPEEGLKFMVYLQKENIIDESGMPKERFSAEFPKEGPSILRIQQVVRGDSAAYFCASSPRDTGELFFGEGSRLTVL.